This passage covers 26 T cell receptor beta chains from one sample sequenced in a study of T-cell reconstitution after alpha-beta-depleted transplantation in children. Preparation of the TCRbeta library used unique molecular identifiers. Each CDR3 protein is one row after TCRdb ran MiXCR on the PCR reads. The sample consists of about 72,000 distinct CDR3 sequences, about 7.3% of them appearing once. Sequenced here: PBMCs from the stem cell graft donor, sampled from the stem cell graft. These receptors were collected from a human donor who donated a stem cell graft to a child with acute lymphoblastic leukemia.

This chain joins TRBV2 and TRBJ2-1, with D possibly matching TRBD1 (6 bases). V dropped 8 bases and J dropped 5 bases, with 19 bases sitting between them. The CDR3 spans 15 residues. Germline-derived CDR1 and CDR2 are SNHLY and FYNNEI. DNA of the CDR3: TGTGCCAGCTTTGAAATAGAACAGGGTAACAATGAGCAGTTCTTC. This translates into CASFEIEQGNNEQFF.

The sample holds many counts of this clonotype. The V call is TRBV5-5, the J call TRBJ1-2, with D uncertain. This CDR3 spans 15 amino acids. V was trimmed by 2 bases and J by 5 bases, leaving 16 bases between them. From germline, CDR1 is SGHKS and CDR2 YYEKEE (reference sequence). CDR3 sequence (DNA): TGTGCCAGCAGCTTTAGGTCGGAGGGCTTTTATGGCTACACCTTC. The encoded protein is CASSFRSEGFYGYTF.

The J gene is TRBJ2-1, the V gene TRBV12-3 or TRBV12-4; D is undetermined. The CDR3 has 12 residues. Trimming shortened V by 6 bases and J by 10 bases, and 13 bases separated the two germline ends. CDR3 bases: TGTGCCAGCAGCCCAGAGTCGGACGAGCAGTTCTTC. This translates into CASSPESDEQFF.

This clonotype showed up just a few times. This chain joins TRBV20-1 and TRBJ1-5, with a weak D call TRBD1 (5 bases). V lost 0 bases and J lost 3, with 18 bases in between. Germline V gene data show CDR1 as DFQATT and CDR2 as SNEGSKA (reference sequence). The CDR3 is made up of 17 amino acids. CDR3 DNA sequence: TGCAGTGCTAGAGATGATACCAAGACAGCCCCCAATCAGCCCCAGCATTTT. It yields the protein CSARDDTKTAPNQPQHF.

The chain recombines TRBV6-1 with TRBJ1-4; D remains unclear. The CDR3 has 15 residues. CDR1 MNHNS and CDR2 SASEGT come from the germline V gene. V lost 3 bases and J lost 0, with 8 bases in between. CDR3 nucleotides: TGTGCCAGCAGTGACAGCTATGCAACTAATGAAAAACTGTTTTTT. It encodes CASSDSYATNEKLFF.

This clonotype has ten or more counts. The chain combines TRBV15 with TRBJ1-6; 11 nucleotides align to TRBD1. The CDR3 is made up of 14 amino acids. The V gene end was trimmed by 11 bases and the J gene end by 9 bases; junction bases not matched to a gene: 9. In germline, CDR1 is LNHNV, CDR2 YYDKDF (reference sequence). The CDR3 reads CAARPGQGGSPLHF. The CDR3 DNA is TGTGCCGCAAGACCGGGACAGGGGGGTTCACCCCTCCACTTT.

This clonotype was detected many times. The CDR3 loop reads CAITGTGSYEQYF. The CDR3 DNA sequence: TGTGCCATCACCGGGACAGGGTCCTACGAGCAGTACTTC. The chain combines TRBV10-3 with TRBJ2-7; 9 bases are a match to TRBD1. Unmatched junction bases numbered 2, after V lost 7 bases and J lost 1 base. The CDR3 is made up of 13 amino acids. Looked up from germline, CDR1 is ENHRY and CDR2 is SYGVKD.

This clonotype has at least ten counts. The CDR3 sequence: CASSFPDRTYEQYF. The CDR3 nucleotides read TGTGCCAGCAGTTTCCCCGACAGAACCTACGAGCAGTACTTC. The V call is TRBV28, the J call TRBJ2-7; D possibly corresponds to TRBD1 (5 bases). CDR3 length: 14 amino acids. V was clipped by 3 bases and J by 2 bases, with 11 bases between them. Germline-derived CDR1 and CDR2 are MDHEN and SYDVKM.

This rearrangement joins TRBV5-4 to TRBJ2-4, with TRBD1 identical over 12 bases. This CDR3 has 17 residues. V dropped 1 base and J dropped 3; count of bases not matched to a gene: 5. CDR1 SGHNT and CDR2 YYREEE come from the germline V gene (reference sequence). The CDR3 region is CASSLPGQGAFKNIQYF. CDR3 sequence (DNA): TGTGCCAGCAGCTTGCCGGGACAGGGGGCCTTCAAAAACATTCAGTACTTC.

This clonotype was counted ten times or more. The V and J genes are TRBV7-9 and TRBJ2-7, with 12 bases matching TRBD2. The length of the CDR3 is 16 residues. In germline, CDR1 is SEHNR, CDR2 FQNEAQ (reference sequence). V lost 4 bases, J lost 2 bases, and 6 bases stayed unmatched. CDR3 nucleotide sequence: TGTGCCAGCAGCTCTCAGACTAGCGGGAGTCCCTACGAGCAGTACTTC. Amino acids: CASSSQTSGSPYEQYF.

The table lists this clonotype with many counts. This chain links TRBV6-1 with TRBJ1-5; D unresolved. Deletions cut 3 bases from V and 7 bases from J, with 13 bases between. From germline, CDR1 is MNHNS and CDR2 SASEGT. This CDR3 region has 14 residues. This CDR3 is CASSESLGMQPQHF. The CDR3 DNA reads TGTGCCAGCAGTGAGTCCTTGGGGATGCAGCCCCAGCATTTT.

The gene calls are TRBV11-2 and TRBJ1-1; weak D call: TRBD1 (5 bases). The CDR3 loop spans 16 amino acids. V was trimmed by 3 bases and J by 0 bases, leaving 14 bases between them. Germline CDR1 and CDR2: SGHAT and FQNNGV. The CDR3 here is CASSFLGTGMNTEAFF. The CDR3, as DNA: TGTGCCAGCAGCTTCCTTGGGACCGGAATGAACACTGAAGCTTTCTTT.

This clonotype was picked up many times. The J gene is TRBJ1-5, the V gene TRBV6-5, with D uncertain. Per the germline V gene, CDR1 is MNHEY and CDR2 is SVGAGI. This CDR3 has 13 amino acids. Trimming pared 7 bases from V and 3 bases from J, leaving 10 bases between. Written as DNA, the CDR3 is TGTGCCAGCAAACGGGAGGACAATCAGCCCCAGCATTTT. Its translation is CASKREDNQPQHF.

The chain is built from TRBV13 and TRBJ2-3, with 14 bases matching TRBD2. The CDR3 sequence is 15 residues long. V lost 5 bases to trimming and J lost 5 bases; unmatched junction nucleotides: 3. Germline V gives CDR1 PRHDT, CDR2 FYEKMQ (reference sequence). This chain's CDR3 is CASSPGTSGRDTQYF. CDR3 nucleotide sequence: TGTGCCAGCAGCCCGGGGACTAGCGGGAGAGATACGCAGTATTTT.

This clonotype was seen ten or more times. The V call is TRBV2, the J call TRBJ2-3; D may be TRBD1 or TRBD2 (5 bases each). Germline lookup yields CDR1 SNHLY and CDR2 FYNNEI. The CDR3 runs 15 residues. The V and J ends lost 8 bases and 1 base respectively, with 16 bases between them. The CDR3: CASPAEGRGTDTQYF. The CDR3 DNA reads TGTGCCAGCCCCGCCGAGGGACGGGGCACAGATACGCAGTATTTT.

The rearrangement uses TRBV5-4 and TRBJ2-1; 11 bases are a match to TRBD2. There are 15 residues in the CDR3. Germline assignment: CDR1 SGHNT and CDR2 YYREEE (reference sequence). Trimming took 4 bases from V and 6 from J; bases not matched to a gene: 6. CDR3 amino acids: CASSPPGTSGNEQFF. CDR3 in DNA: TGTGCCAGCAGCCCACCCGGGACTAGCGGCAATGAGCAGTTCTTC.

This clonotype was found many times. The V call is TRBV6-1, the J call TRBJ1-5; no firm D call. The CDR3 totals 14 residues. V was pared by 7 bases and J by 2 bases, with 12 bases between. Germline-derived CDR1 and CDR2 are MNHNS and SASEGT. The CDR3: CASMVRRGNQPQHF. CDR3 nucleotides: TGTGCCAGCATGGTCCGAAGGGGCAATCAGCCCCAGCATTTT.

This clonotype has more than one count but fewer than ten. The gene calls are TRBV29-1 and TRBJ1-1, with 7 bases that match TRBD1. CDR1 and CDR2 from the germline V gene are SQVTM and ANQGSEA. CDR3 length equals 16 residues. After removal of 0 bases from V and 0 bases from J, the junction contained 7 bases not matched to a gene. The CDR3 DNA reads TGCAGCGTTGAAGATGTTGGGAGGGGGCTGAACACTGAAGCTTTCTTT. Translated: CSVEDVGRGLNTEAFF.

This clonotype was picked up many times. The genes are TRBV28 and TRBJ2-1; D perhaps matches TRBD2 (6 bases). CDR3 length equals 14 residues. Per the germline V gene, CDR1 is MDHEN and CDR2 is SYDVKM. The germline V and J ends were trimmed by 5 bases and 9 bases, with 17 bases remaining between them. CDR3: CASSLLRVEGEQFF. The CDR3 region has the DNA TGTGCCAGCAGTCTGTTAAGGGTGGAGGGTGAGCAGTTCTTC.

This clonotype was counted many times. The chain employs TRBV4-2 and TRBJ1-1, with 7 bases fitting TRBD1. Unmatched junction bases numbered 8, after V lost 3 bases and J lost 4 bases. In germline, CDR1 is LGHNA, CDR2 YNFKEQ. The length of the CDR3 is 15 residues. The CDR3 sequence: CASSQNYRGPTEAFF. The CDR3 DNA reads TGTGCCAGCAGCCAGAACTACAGGGGCCCCACTGAAGCTTTCTTT.

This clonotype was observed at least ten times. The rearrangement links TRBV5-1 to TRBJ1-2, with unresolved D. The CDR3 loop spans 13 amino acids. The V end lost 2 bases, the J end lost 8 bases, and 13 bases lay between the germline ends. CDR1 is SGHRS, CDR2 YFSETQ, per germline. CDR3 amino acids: CASSLDPPRGYTF. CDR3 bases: TGCGCCAGCAGCTTAGATCCCCCGAGGGGCTACACCTTC.

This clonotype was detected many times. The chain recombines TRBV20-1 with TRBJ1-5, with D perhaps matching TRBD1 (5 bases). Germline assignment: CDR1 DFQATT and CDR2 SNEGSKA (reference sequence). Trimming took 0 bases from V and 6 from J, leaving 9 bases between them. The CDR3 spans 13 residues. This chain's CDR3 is CSAREWGGQPQHF. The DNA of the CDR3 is TGCAGTGCTAGAGAGTGGGGCGGTCAGCCCCAGCATTTT.

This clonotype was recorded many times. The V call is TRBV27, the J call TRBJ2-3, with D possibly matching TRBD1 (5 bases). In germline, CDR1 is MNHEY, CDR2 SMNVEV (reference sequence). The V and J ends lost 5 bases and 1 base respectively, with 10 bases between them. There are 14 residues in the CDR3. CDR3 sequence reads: CASSQGFGTDTQYF. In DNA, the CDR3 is TGTGCCAGCAGTCAGGGTTTCGGCACAGATACGCAGTATTTT.

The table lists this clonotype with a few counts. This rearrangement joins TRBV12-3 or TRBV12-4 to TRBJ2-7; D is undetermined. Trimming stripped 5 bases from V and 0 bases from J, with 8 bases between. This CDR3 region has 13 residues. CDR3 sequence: CASSPLSSYEQYF. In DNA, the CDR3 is TGTGCCAGCAGTCCCCTCAGCTCCTACGAGCAGTACTTC.

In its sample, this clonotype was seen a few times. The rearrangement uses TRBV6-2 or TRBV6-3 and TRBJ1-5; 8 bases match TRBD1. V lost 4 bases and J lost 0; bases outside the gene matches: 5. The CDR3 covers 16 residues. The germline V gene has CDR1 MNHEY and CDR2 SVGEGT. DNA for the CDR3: TGTGCCAGCAGTTCAACAGGGGGTCCTAGCAATCAGCCCCAGCATTTT. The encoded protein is CASSSTGGPSNQPQHF.

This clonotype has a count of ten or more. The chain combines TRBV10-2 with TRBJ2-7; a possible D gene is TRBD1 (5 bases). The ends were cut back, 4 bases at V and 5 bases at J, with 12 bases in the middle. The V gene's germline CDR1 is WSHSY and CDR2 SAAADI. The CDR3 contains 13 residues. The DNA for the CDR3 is TGCGCCAGCAGTGCAAGGGGCCGGGACGAGCAGTACTTC. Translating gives CASSARGRDEQYF.